These 27 T cell receptor beta chains were all obtained from the same sample, sequenced in a study of CD8+ T cells in alopecia areata. As to treatment: oral pan-JAK inhibitor, 5-10 mg twice daily. cDNA prepared by RNA extraction and subsequent reverse transcription served as the template for sequencing. Some clones are missing from TCRdb's copy, which holds only in-frame ones; the method was immunoSEQ multiplex PCR. This table holds about 88,000 clones, roughly 46% found once. The material sequenced was CD8+ T cells sorted from blood, taken at week 24, from a patient treated with tofacitinib. Every receptor here comes from a human donor with alopecia areata.

Here the CDR3 DNA reads TGTGCCAGCAGCCCCGGGTTACCTGGGACCCAGTACTTC. Translating it yields CASSPGLPGTQYF. The V gene is TRBV13, the J gene TRBJ2-5; unclear D gene. The germline V gene encodes CDR1 PRHDT and CDR2 FYEKMQ (reference sequence). The CDR3 consists of 13 residues. V was pared by 5 bases and J by 7 bases, with 14 bases between.

The genes are TRBV9 and TRBJ1-1; no clear D. CDR1 and CDR2 (germline): SGDLS, YYNGEE. This CDR3 is 14 amino acids long. The ends were cut back, 0 bases at V and 4 bases at J, with 10 bases in the middle. CDR3 loop: CASSVDPLGTEAFF. The CDR3 region has the DNA TGTGCCAGCAGCGTAGACCCATTGGGCACTGAAGCTTTCTTT.

This clone was detected a few times. This chain uses TRBV5-1 with TRBJ2-3; TRBD2 matches 9 bases. With V trimmed by 5 bases and J by 3 bases, 7 bases remained unmatched. The CDR3 extends over 15 amino acids. Germline loops: CDR1 SGHRS, CDR2 YFSETQ. The CDR3 nucleotides read TGCGCCAGCAGTCACAGCGGGAGGTTGACAGATACGCAGTATTTT. This encodes CASSHSGRLTDTQYF.

Here the CDR3 reads CASSPTGGYKETQYF. The CDR3 DNA sequence: TGTGCCAGCAGCCCGACAGGGGGCTATAAGGAGACCCAGTACTTC. V gene TRBV7-9 combines with J gene TRBJ2-5; 10 bases agree with TRBD1. The CDR3 loop spans 15 amino acids. The germline V gene has CDR1 SEHNR and CDR2 FQNEAQ (reference sequence). J lost 5 bases, V lost 5 bases, and 8 bases had no gene match.

The chain couples TRBV27 to TRBJ2-7, with D tentatively TRBD1 (6 bases). Between the trimmed V and J ends, which lost 3 bases and 3 bases, there was a span of 9 bases. CDR3 size: 13 residues. Germline values: CDR1 MNHEY, CDR2 SMNVEV (reference sequence). The CDR3 sequence is CASSFVDSYEQYF. Written as DNA, the CDR3 is TGTGCCAGCAGTTTTGTGGACAGCTACGAGCAGTACTTC.

This rearrangement joins TRBV7-2 to TRBJ2-3, with 10 bases lining up with TRBD2. This CDR3 has 16 residues. Germline values: CDR1 SGHTA, CDR2 FQGNSA. The V and J ends lost 5 bases and 7 bases, in that order; junction bases with no gene match: 12. The chain's CDR3 is CASSTSLAGERYTQYF. The CDR3 bases are TGTGCCAGCAGCACCAGCCTAGCGGGAGAGCGATATACGCAGTATTTT.

The chain carries TRBV28 and TRBJ1-5, with a possible D match to TRBD1 (5 bases). The germline V gene encodes CDR1 MDHEN and CDR2 SYDVKM. The CDR3 runs to 15 residues. Trimming took off 6 bases at V and 1 base at J, with 13 bases between the two ends. The CDR3: CASRSLTESNQPQHF. The CDR3 region has the DNA TGTGCCAGCAGATCCCTGACAGAAAGCAATCAGCCCCAGCATTTT. Drawing the rest from reference TRBV28 and TRBJ1-5, the complete variable domain is DVKVTQSSRYLVKRTGEKVFLECVQDMDHENMFWYRQDPGLGLRLIYFSYDVKMKEKGDIPEGYSVSREKKERFSLILESASTNQTSMYLCASRSLTESNQPQHFGDGTRLSIL.

V usage is TRBV4-1 and J usage is TRBJ2-7, with D possibly being TRBD1 (6 bases). The CDR3 has 13 amino acids. CDR1 and CDR2 from the germline V gene are MGHRA and YSYEKL. V was trimmed by 2 bases and J by 6 bases, leaving 11 bases between them. CDR3 bases: TGCGCCAGCAGCCAAACAGGGTGGGGCGAGCAGTACTTC. This sequence encodes CASSQTGWGEQYF.

The chain carries TRBV9 and TRBJ1-3, with 8 bases identical to TRBD1. The V gene's germline CDR1 is SGDLS and CDR2 YYNGEE. The V gene end was trimmed by 3 bases and the J gene end by 5 bases; junction bases not matched to a gene: 4. This CDR3 comprises 14 residues. In nucleotides, the CDR3 is TGTGCCAGCAGCGGACGACAGGGGAGAAACACCATATATTTT. Protein: CASSGRQGRNTIYF.

Many counts were recorded for this clone. The chain links TRBV13 to TRBJ2-1; 12 positions match TRBD1. The germline CDR1 and CDR2 sequences are PRHDT and FYEKMQ (reference sequence). The CDR3 loop spans 15 amino acids. J gave up 8 bases and V 0 bases, and 2 bases lay outside the gene matches. The CDR3 is CASSLGGTGGDEQFF. DNA of the CDR3: TGTGCCAGCAGCTTAGGAGGGACAGGGGGCGATGAGCAGTTCTTC.

V and J are TRBV7-9 and TRBJ2-1; possibly TRBD1 for D (6 bases). CDR3 length: 17 amino acids. CDR1 and CDR2 from the germline V gene are SEHNR and FQNEAQ (reference sequence). The V end lost 3 bases, the J end lost 0 bases, and 15 bases lay between the germline ends. The CDR3 coding sequence is TGTGCCAGCAGCTTCCGGGACACATTATCCTCCTACAATGAGCAGTTCTTC. This codes for CASSFRDTLSSYNEQFF.

This clone was seen a few times. V and J are TRBV6-6 and TRBJ1-1; the D gene is possibly TRBD1 (5 bases). V was pared by 2 bases and J by 1 base, with 11 bases between. Germline assignment: CDR1 MNHNY and CDR2 SVGAGI (reference sequence). The CDR3 runs 15 residues. The CDR3 nucleotides read TGTGCCAGCAGTTACAGGGGCCGTTCGAACACTGAAGCTTTCTTT. As protein: CASSYRGRSNTEAFF.

In this sample, this clone turned up a few times. The J gene is TRBJ2-1, the V gene TRBV19, with D possibly being TRBD2 (6 bases). V was cut by 1 base and J by 5 bases, with 12 bases left in between. The CDR3 sequence is 15 residues long. CDR1 and CDR2 (germline): LNHDA, SQIVND (reference sequence). Here the CDR3 reads CASSIAGEQHNEQFF. The CDR3, as DNA: TGTGCCAGTAGTATAGCGGGAGAACAGCACAATGAGCAGTTCTTC.

The chain combines TRBV15 with TRBJ2-1; D is unclear. Germline CDR1 and CDR2: LNHNV and YYDKDF (reference sequence). The CDR3 totals 13 residues. V lost 10 bases, J lost 1 base, and 11 bases lay in between. The CDR3 loop reads CAISVASYNEQFF. CDR3 in DNA: TGTGCCATAAGCGTCGCTTCCTACAATGAGCAGTTCTTC.

The genes are TRBV7-2 and TRBJ2-3; 10 bases align to TRBD2. Trimming took 3 bases from V and 6 from J; bases not matched to a gene: 12. This CDR3 spans 17 amino acids. The germline gives CDR1 SGHTA, CDR2 FQGNSA. The CDR3 coding sequence is TGTGCCAGCAGCTTTCACCTAGCGGGAGCTGAGCTCGATACGCAGTATTTT. This codes for CASSFHLAGAELDTQYF.

This clone has just one count. The CDR3 DNA follows: TGTGCCAGCAGTTGGGGCGGACGGGGGGAAGCTTTCTTT. This sequence encodes CASSWGGRGEAFF. The chain is built from TRBV25-1 and TRBJ1-1; a weak D match, TRBD1 (5 bases). Trimming removed 5 bases from V and 8 bases from J, with 15 bases in between. CDR1 MGHDK and CDR2 SYGVNS come from the germline V gene. This CDR3 region has 13 residues.

This sequence joins TRBV30 and TRBJ2-1, with 12 bases identical to TRBD2. This CDR3 has 17 amino acids. The germline CDR1 and CDR2 sequences are GTSNPN and SVGIG (reference sequence). V shed 0 bases, J shed 8 bases, and the junction held 11 bases outside the gene matches. CDR3 protein: CAWSVPSGRAFMHEQFF. DNA of the CDR3: TGTGCCTGGAGTGTACCTAGCGGGAGGGCCTTCATGCATGAGCAGTTCTTC. The full variable domain, completed using reference TRBV30 and TRBJ2-1, is SQTIHQWPATLVQPVGSPLSLECTVEGTSNPNLYWYRQAAGRGLQLLFYSVGIGQISSEVPQNLSASRPQDRQFILSSKKLLLSDSGFYLCAWSVPSGRAFMHEQFFGPGTRLTVL.

This chain uses TRBV11-1 with TRBJ2-7; 9 nucleotides line up with TRBD1. The J segment lost 6 bases and the V segment lost 4 bases, leaving 7 bases of the junction unmatched. CDR1 is SGHAT and CDR2 is FQDESV in the germline V gene (reference sequence). The CDR3 spans 14 residues. CDR3 DNA sequence: TGTGCCAGCAGCTATGGGACAGGGTTTGCCGAGCAGTACTTC. The encoded protein is CASSYGTGFAEQYF.

In its sample, this clone was seen a few times. V and J are TRBV9 and TRBJ2-4, with 8 positions matching TRBD1. V was pared by 5 bases and J by 0 bases, with 7 bases of the junction left unmatched. This CDR3 has 16 amino acids. The germline gives CDR1 SGDLS, CDR2 YYNGEE. The CDR3 loop is CASSRTGGLAKNIQYF. CDR3 sequence (DNA): TGTGCCAGCAGTCGTACAGGGGGGCTAGCCAAAAACATTCAGTACTTC.

CDR3 DNA sequence: TGCGCCAGCAGCTTGGACACCACCCAAGAGACCCAGTACTTC. This gives the protein CASSLDTTQETQYF. The rearrangement uses TRBV5-1 and TRBJ2-5; D is unclear. Trimming cost V 0 bases and J 1 base, with 7 bases left between them. Germline V gives CDR1 SGHRS, CDR2 YFSETQ. The CDR3 length is 14 residues.

This clone showed up just a few times. The chain has TRBV27 and TRBJ1-1; TRBD1 might be the D (5 bases). The CDR3 extends over 13 amino acids. V lost 4 bases and J 4 bases, leaving 10 bases between the germline ends. Germline V lookup: CDR1 MNHEY, CDR2 SMNVEV (reference sequence). DNA for the CDR3: TGTGCCAGCAGTTGGGCAGGGCCCACTGAAGCTTTCTTT. Protein product: CASSWAGPTEAFF.

This chain connects TRBV6-1 to TRBJ2-2; 9 bases align to TRBD1. V lost 6 bases, J lost 5 bases, and 1 base stayed unmatched. This CDR3 is built from 13 residues. CDR1 is MNHNS, CDR2 SASEGT, per germline. The CDR3 protein is CASRTGGTGELFF. The CDR3, as DNA: TGTGCCAGCAGGACAGGGGGGACCGGGGAGCTGTTTTTT.

V is TRBV6-1 and J is TRBJ2-1; TRBD2 is a possible D gene (6 bases). Germline assignment: CDR1 MNHNS and CDR2 SASEGT. V dropped 7 bases and J dropped 9 bases, with 13 bases sitting between them. This CDR3 spans 12 amino acids. The CDR3 loop reads CASNGRGGEQFF. As DNA, the CDR3 is TGTGCCAGCAATGGTAGGGGAGGTGAGCAGTTCTTC.

This clone was recorded a few times. The chain is built from TRBV4-1 and TRBJ2-7, with TRBD1 matching 12 bases. V was pared by 3 bases and J by 6 bases, with 12 bases of the junction left unmatched. Germline V gene data show CDR1 as MGHRA and CDR2 as YSYEKL. The CDR3 extends over 17 amino acids. The CDR3 loop is CASSHFTGTGGYSEQYF. The CDR3 DNA is TGCGCCAGCAGCCACTTTACCGGGACAGGGGGCTATTCCGAGCAGTACTTC.

The V call is TRBV30, the J call TRBJ2-1, with a possible D match to TRBD1 (7 bases). V was clipped by 0 bases and J by 2 bases, with 20 bases between them. Germline CDR1 and CDR2: GTSNPN and SVGIG (reference sequence). The CDR3 extends over 18 amino acids. CDR3 sequence reads: CAWSVRGALRGAYNEQFF. In nucleotides, the CDR3 is TGTGCCTGGAGTGTCAGGGGGGCTCTAAGGGGCGCCTACAATGAGCAGTTCTTC.

The chain combines TRBV6-4 with TRBJ2-1; D could derive from TRBD1 or TRBD2 (7 bases each). The germline V and J ends were trimmed by 4 bases and 8 bases, with 12 bases remaining between them. Per the germline V gene, CDR1 is MRHNA and CDR2 is SNTAGT. The CDR3 extends over 13 amino acids. The CDR3 here is CASSARGRDEQFF. CDR3 DNA: TGTGCCAGCAGTGCCAGGGGGAGGGATGAGCAGTTCTTC.

Here the CDR3 reads CASSLGQRVEQYF. The CDR3 DNA follows: TGTGCCAGCAGCTTAGGACAGCGCGTGGAGCAGTACTTC. V is TRBV7-2 and J is TRBJ2-7; possibly TRBD1 for D (5 bases). V was pared by 1 base and J by 7 bases, with 11 bases between. The CDR3 is 13 amino acids. Looked up from germline, CDR1 is SGHTA and CDR2 is FQGNSA.